The clone carrying this T cell receptor beta chain was seen more than once but under ten times. Antigen: not known. This record belongs to a study of T-cell memory formation after mild COVID-19. Study background: Clusters were largely donor specific. General study results and limits: Pre-infection memory held some responding clones, suggesting pre-existing cross-reactive T cells responded.

Germline V gene data show CDR1 as LNHDA and CDR2 as SQIVND (reference sequence). V was pared by 1 base and J by 8 bases, with 6 bases between. The CDR3 has 13 residues. Sample barcodes and UMIs were carried by the TCR alpha and TCR beta cDNA libraries that 5'RACE generated with constant-segment primers. Using its own MiXCR run on the 5' RACE reads, TCRdb lists one record per CDR3 protein. The table includes a few hundred thousand distinct CDR3 sequences, around 15% detected once. The chain couples TRBV19 to TRBJ1-6; the D is unclear. The sequenced sample was PBMCs or a T cell subset sorted from them (not recorded which). The receptor was derived from a man in his late teens or twenties who had mild COVID-19 (a few samples of this study predate the infection). Cell type and time point are not known. CDR3 DNA: TGTGCCAGTAGTATAGGCGGGGATTCACCCCTCCACTTT. Protein product: CASSIGGDSPLHF.